The source of this T cell receptor beta chain is a study of blood T cell repertoires in COVID-19. Study background: PBMCs, B-cell-depleted T cells, or T cells were the source of the cDNA or gDNA that made up the material.

The CDR3 covers 13 residues. J lost 5 bases, V lost 4 bases, and 3 bases had no gene match. CDR1 and CDR2 from the germline V gene are SGHRS and YFSETQ. The assay was immunoSEQ multiplex PCR, and TCRdb's table has in-frame clones only and misses some. This table has 200,000 to 300,000 clones, roughly nine tenths appearing once. The sample taken for sequencing was peripheral blood. The chain is built from TRBV5-1 and TRBJ1-1, with TRBD1 matching over 9 bases. This clonotype was obtained from a man aged 55 to 70 who had recovered from COVID-19. The CDR3 sequence is CASSRGQGTEAFF. CDR3 bases: TGCGCCAGCAGCCGAGGACAGGGGACTGAAGCTTTCTTT.